Shown below are 21 T cell receptor beta chains from a single sample sequenced in a study of cytomegalovirus exposure and HLA in healthy donors. The data were produced by immunoSEQ multiplex PCR, yet TCRdb's version contains in-frame clones alone and is incomplete. The table shows fewer than 75,000 clones, with roughly 92% occurring only once. Sequencing was carried out using PBMCs. The receptors stem from a woman under 30 in good health and CMV-seropositive.

V is TRBV2 and J is TRBJ1-4; tentatively, D is TRBD1 (5 bases). Between the trimmed V and J ends, which lost 6 bases and 0 bases, there was a span of 5 bases. Per the germline V gene, CDR1 is SNHLY and CDR2 is FYNNEI. The CDR3 consists of 13 residues. CDR3 coding DNA: TGTGCCAGCAGACAGGCAACTAATGAAAAACTGTTTTTT. It is translated as CASRQATNEKLFF.

The sample holds one count of this clone. The chain joins TRBV6-1 to TRBJ1-2, with 8 bases lining up with TRBD1. This CDR3 has 12 amino acids. Germline V gene lookup returns CDR1 MNHNS and CDR2 SASEGT. Unmatched junction bases numbered 6, after V lost 7 bases and J lost 8 bases. The CDR3 here is CASKAQGVGYTF. CDR3 nucleotide sequence: TGTGCCAGCAAGGCACAGGGGGTCGGCTACACCTTC.

The chain has TRBV10-3 and TRBJ2-1; TRBD2 matches 10 bases. Germline assignment: CDR1 ENHRY and CDR2 SYGVKD. V dropped 6 bases and J dropped 1; count of bases not matched to a gene: 6. The CDR3 loop spans 16 amino acids. In nucleotides, the CDR3 is TGTGCCATCAGGGACCCAGCGGGAGGGTCCTACAATGAGCAGTTCTTC. Amino acids: CAIRDPAGGSYNEQFF.

The chain combines TRBV6-5 with TRBJ2-5; 14 bases align to TRBD2. The V gene's germline CDR1 is MNHEY and CDR2 SVGAGI. V was pared by 5 bases and J by 4 bases, with 0 bases of the junction left unmatched. The CDR3 has 14 residues. CDR3 in amino acids: CASSGLAGGETQYF. The CDR3 DNA reads TGTGCCAGCAGTGGACTAGCGGGAGGAGAGACCCAGTACTTC.

The genes are TRBV29-1 and TRBJ1-2, with no clear D. The CDR3 loop spans 13 amino acids. Per germline, CDR1 SQVTM and CDR2 ANQGSEA. Trimming took 1 base from V and 4 from J, leaving 10 bases between them. This chain's CDR3 is CSVEAPLSYGYTF. CDR3 coding DNA: TGCAGCGTTGAAGCGCCCCTGAGCTATGGCTACACCTTC.

V and J are TRBV15 and TRBJ2-1, with 13 bases aligning to TRBD2. CDR3 length: 16 residues. V trimming: 4 bases; J trimming: 6 bases; junction bases outside the gene matches: 6. Per germline, CDR1 LNHNV and CDR2 YYDKDF (reference sequence). The chain's CDR3 is CATSTTRTSGSNEQFF. CDR3 DNA: TGTGCCACCAGCACCACACGGACTAGCGGGAGCAATGAGCAGTTCTTC.

The V call is TRBV6-5, the J call TRBJ2-5; possibly TRBD1 for D (6 bases). V was shortened by 7 bases and J by 2 bases, with 11 bases between the two germline ends. Germline CDR1 and CDR2: MNHEY and SVGAGI. The CDR3 has 13 amino acids. The CDR3 is CASNFQGQETQYF. The CDR3 nucleotides read TGTGCCAGCAATTTCCAGGGGCAAGAGACCCAGTACTTC.

The genes are TRBV19 and TRBJ2-1, with a tentative D call TRBD2 (5 bases). The germline CDR1 and CDR2 sequences are LNHDA and SQIVND (reference sequence). The CDR3 spans 15 residues. The V end was cut by 2 bases, the J end by 0 bases, with 8 bases between. The CDR3 DNA follows: TGTGCCAGTAGTATATCGGGGAGCTCCTACAATGAGCAGTTCTTC. This gives the protein CASSISGSSYNEQFF.

V usage is TRBV7-9 and J usage is TRBJ1-3, with TRBD1 matching 9 bases. From germline, CDR1 is SEHNR and CDR2 FQNEAQ (reference sequence). The CDR3 has 16 residues. The ends lost 6 bases at V and 7 bases at J; junction bases unmatched: 13. Written as DNA, the CDR3 is TGTGCCAGCAGTTCGGCCGGGACAGGGTATGAGAACACCATATATTTT. Its translation: CASSSAGTGYENTIYF.

This chain joins TRBV27 and TRBJ1-1; unclear D gene. In germline, CDR1 is MNHEY, CDR2 SMNVEV (reference sequence). The CDR3 is 14 residues long. Trimming stripped 5 bases from V and 4 bases from J, with 14 bases between. The CDR3 here is CASSPLNRGTEAFF. CDR3 nucleotides: TGTGCCAGCAGTCCCTTGAACCGGGGCACTGAAGCTTTCTTT.

The chain uses TRBV5-1 and TRBJ2-5, with D perhaps matching TRBD2 (6 bases). V dropped 5 bases and J dropped 9 bases, with 20 bases sitting between them. CDR3 length equals 14 residues. Germline V gene sequence: CDR1 SGHRS, CDR2 YFSETQ. The CDR3 reads CASSPDGRGEAQYF. CDR3 sequence (DNA): TGCGCCAGCAGTCCGGACGGCCGCGGGGAGGCCCAGTACTTC.

The chain employs TRBV27 and TRBJ2-7; the D gene is possibly TRBD1 (5 bases). Germline loops: CDR1 MNHEY, CDR2 SMNVEV (reference sequence). The CDR3 extends over 16 amino acids. The ends were cut back, 0 bases at V and 2 bases at J, with 14 bases in the middle. The CDR3 bases are TGTGCCAGCAGTTTATCCCAAACAGGTCCTACCTACGAGCAGTACTTC. This encodes CASSLSQTGPTYEQYF.

The CDR3 DNA follows: TGTGCCAGCAGCGTAGGAGACTATACTAATGAGCAGTTCTTC. Its protein is CASSVGDYTNEQFF. The V call is TRBV9, the J call TRBJ2-1; D is perhaps TRBD2 (5 bases). The CDR3 sequence is 14 residues long. V was shortened by 0 bases and J by 7 bases, with 11 bases between the two germline ends. CDR1 and CDR2 from the germline V gene are SGDLS and YYNGEE.

The rearrangement links TRBV10-2 to TRBJ1-1; tentatively, D is TRBD1 (5 bases). Trimming left V 3 bases short and J 0 bases short, with 11 bases between. CDR1 is WSHSY, CDR2 SAAADI, per germline. This CDR3 spans 15 amino acids. The CDR3 DNA is TGCGCCAGCAGTGATCGGGGGACGATGAACACTGAAGCTTTCTTT. This gives the protein CASSDRGTMNTEAFF.

The V and J genes are TRBV7-2 and TRBJ1-5; D perhaps matches TRBD1 (5 bases). The CDR3 consists of 13 residues. Germline V gives CDR1 SGHTA, CDR2 FQGNSA. Trimming shortened V by 1 base and J by 5 bases, and 6 bases separated the two germline ends. The CDR3 spells CASSLVGHQPQHF. CDR3 bases: TGTGCCAGCAGCTTAGTGGGGCATCAGCCCCAGCATTTT.

The V gene is TRBV30, the J gene TRBJ2-5; D perhaps matches TRBD2 (5 bases). The CDR3 totals 13 residues. V lost 2 bases and J 5 bases, leaving 12 bases between the germline ends. Germline-derived CDR1 and CDR2 are GTSNPN and SVGIG (reference sequence). The CDR3 DNA follows: TGTGCCTGGAGTTTGGGGAGTTGGGAGACCCAGTACTTC. Its translation is CAWSLGSWETQYF.

The J gene is TRBJ2-3, the V gene TRBV10-1; D not certain. Germline CDR1 and CDR2: WNHNN and SYGVQD (reference sequence). Trimming removed 3 bases from V and 1 base from J, with 11 bases in between. The CDR3 is 15 amino acids. In DNA, the CDR3 is TGCGCCAGCAGTGATGGCCGGAGCGGCACAGATACGCAGTATTTT. Amino acids: CASSDGRSGTDTQYF.

This rearrangement joins TRBV2 to TRBJ2-7; the D is unclear. The CDR3 loop spans 12 amino acids. CDR1 is SNHLY, CDR2 FYNNEI, per germline. The V and J ends lost 5 bases and 6 bases respectively, with 11 bases between them. CDR3 DNA: TGTGCCAGCAGTACCCCACTGTCCGAGCAGTACTTC. Translated: CASSTPLSEQYF.

J is TRBJ2-1 and V is TRBV27; 10 bases fit TRBD2. This CDR3 spans 19 amino acids. The germline CDR1 and CDR2 sequences are MNHEY and SMNVEV (reference sequence). The V and J ends lost 0 bases and 4 bases, in that order; junction bases with no gene match: 12. The CDR3 protein is CASSLSKASGGPFYNEQFF. The CDR3 coding sequence is TGTGCCAGCAGTTTATCGAAGGCTAGCGGGGGCCCCTTTTACAATGAGCAGTTCTTC.

The V and J genes are TRBV5-5 and TRBJ2-7, with 7 bases fitting TRBD2. CDR1 SGHKS and CDR2 YYEKEE come from the germline V gene (reference sequence). The CDR3 covers 15 residues. J lost 1 base, V lost 4 bases, and 8 bases had no gene match. The CDR3 sequence: CASSPVGGSSYEQYF. Here the CDR3 DNA reads TGTGCCAGCAGCCCGGTGGGGGGGAGTTCCTACGAGCAGTACTTC.

This chain uses TRBV9 with TRBJ1-2; tentative D call: TRBD1 (5 bases). The CDR3 covers 11 residues. The V gene's germline CDR1 is SGDLS and CDR2 YYNGEE. V lost 3 bases and J lost 8, with 8 bases in between. CDR3 residues: CASSGREGYTF. The CDR3 bases are TGTGCCAGCAGCGGCAGGGAAGGCTACACCTTC.